The 12 T cell receptor beta chains below come from one sample, sequenced in a study of cytomegalovirus exposure and HLA in healthy donors. The primer mix had 60 Vbeta and 13 Jbeta primers. Method: immunoSEQ multiplex PCR; TCRdb's copy keeps in-frame clones and lacks some. The top ten clones hold 6% to 8% of a sample with 200,000 or so clones, roughly 80% of them seen once. The material sequenced was PBMCs. Source of these receptors: a woman in her 50s in good health and CMV-seropositive.

The chain joins TRBV27 to TRBJ1-5; possible D gene TRBD1, 5 bases. Germline CDR1 reads MNHEY; CDR2 reads SMNVEV (reference sequence). The CDR3 runs to 14 residues. Trimming stripped 3 bases from V and 11 bases from J, with 17 bases between. The CDR3: CASSFEGRGGTQHF. The CDR3 nucleotides read TGTGCCAGCAGTTTCGAGGGGCGGGGGGGGACCCAGCATTTT.

This clone was seen a single time. The rearrangement joins TRBV7-9 to TRBJ1-1; possibly TRBD1 for D (6 bases). V was shortened by 6 bases and J by 3 bases, with 14 bases between the two germline ends. CDR1 is SEHNR and CDR2 is FQNEAQ in the germline V gene (reference sequence). This CDR3 spans 14 amino acids. Here the CDR3 DNA reads TGTGCCAGCAGTACCCAGGGGTTCGACACTGAAGCTTTCTTT. Translating gives CASSTQGFDTEAFF.

This chain links TRBV19 with TRBJ1-3; a weak D match, TRBD1 (6 bases). The CDR3 sequence is 14 residues long. Trimming shortened V by 3 bases and J by 4 bases, and 10 bases separated the two germline ends. Germline CDR1 reads LNHDA; CDR2 reads SQIVND (reference sequence). The CDR3 is CASSISGDGNTIYF. The DNA for the CDR3 is TGTGCCAGTAGTATTTCAGGGGACGGAAACACCATATATTTT.

This clone was recorded only once. DNA for the CDR3: TGTGCCAGCAGCTTGATGGGGACTAGCGGGAGATACAATGAGCAGTTCTTC. Protein product: CASSLMGTSGRYNEQFF. The chain joins TRBV11-2 to TRBJ2-1; TRBD2 matches at 14 bases. Germline assignment: CDR1 SGHAT and CDR2 FQNNGV. The V gene end was trimmed by 3 bases and the J gene end by 4 bases; junction bases not matched to a gene: 5. This CDR3 is built from 17 residues.

The chain recombines TRBV5-1 with TRBJ2-2; 7 bases match TRBD1. After removal of 2 bases from V and 7 bases from J, the junction contained 2 bases not matched to a gene. This CDR3 contains 13 residues. CDR1 and CDR2 from the germline V gene are SGHRS and YFSETQ. This CDR3 reads CASSFPGGGELFF. DNA for the CDR3: TGCGCCAGCAGCTTCCCAGGGGGCGGGGAGCTGTTTTTT.

V usage is TRBV4-3 and J usage is TRBJ2-2; D might be TRBD1 (5 bases). Deletions cut 3 bases from V and 8 bases from J, with 13 bases between. The length of the CDR3 is 14 residues. The germline CDR1 and CDR2 sequences are LGHNA and YSLEER. CDR3 bases: TGCGCCAGCAGCCAGACAGATCAATGGGGGGAGCTGTTTTTT. Its protein product is CASSQTDQWGELFF.

This clone was seen a handful of times. V usage is TRBV2 and J usage is TRBJ2-3; TRBD2 aligns across 9 bases. CDR1 and CDR2 (germline): SNHLY, FYNNEI. V dropped 5 bases and J dropped 1; count of bases not matched to a gene: 4. The CDR3 sequence is 15 residues long. The CDR3 DNA reads as TGTGCCAGCAGTAACGGACTAGCGCGCACAGATACGCAGTATTTT. This codes for CASSNGLARTDTQYF.

The chain joins TRBV7-2 to TRBJ1-3, with 10 bases fitting TRBD1. The CDR3 is 16 amino acids. Losses at the gene ends were 5 bases for V and 2 bases for J; bases not matched to a gene: 6. CDR1 and CDR2 from the germline V gene are SGHTA and FQGNSA. The CDR3 loop reads CASSPTGTGAGNTIYF. The DNA for the CDR3 is TGTGCCAGCAGCCCCACCGGGACAGGGGCTGGAAACACCATATATTTT.

CDR3 amino acids: CASSQTSSTDTQYF. DNA for the CDR3: TGCGCCAGCAGCCAGACTAGCTCCACAGATACGCAGTATTTT. The V call is TRBV1, the J call TRBJ2-3; the table calls TRBD2, which could not be checked here. TRBV1 is annotated as a pseudogene. The CDR3 length is 14 residues.

This clone has a handful of counts. V gene TRBV5-1 combines with J gene TRBJ2-5; 7 bases are shared with TRBD1. This CDR3 contains 16 residues. V shed 3 bases, J shed 5 bases, and the junction held 13 bases outside the gene matches. From germline, CDR1 is SGHRS and CDR2 YFSETQ. CDR3 sequence (DNA): TGCGCCAGCAGCTCGACCCTACAGGGGTCTTTCGAGACCCAGTACTTC. Translated: CASSSTLQGSFETQYF.

J is TRBJ2-2 and V is TRBV30; perhaps TRBD1 as D (5 bases). The germline gives CDR1 GTSNPN, CDR2 SVGIG (reference sequence). The ends were cut back, 1 base at V and 6 bases at J, with 12 bases in the middle. This CDR3 has 14 residues. The CDR3 reads CAWSEQVWAGELFF. The CDR3 nucleotides read TGTGCCTGGAGTGAACAGGTTTGGGCCGGGGAGCTGTTTTTT.

J is TRBJ1-1 and V is TRBV5-1; 7 bases are a match to TRBD1. Germline V CDR1 and CDR2: SGHRS, YFSETQ. The CDR3 consists of 13 residues. With V trimmed by 7 bases and J by 3 bases, 6 bases remained unmatched. For the CDR3, the DNA is TGCGCCAGCTTCAAGGGGACAGACACTGAAGCTTTCTTT. Translation gives CASFKGTDTEAFF. Together with reference TRBV5-1 and TRBJ1-1, the CDR3 gives the full variable domain: KAGVTQTPRYLIKTRGQQVTLSCSPISGHRSVSWYQQTPGQGLQFLFEYFSETQRNKGNFPGRFSGRQFSNSRSEMNVSTLELGDSALYLCASFKGTDTEAFFGQGTRLTVV.